Listed below are T cell receptor beta chains from one sample, sequenced in a study of cytomegalovirus exposure and HLA in healthy donors. Some clones are missing from TCRdb's copy, which holds only in-frame ones; the method was immunoSEQ multiplex PCR. Of about 130,000 clones listed, roughly 87% are singletons. The sample was PBMCs. The receptors here all came from a young woman in good health and CMV-seropositive. Each CDR3 is given with its conserved first and last residue. A D gene is named only where the DNA matches it firmly. Expanded clones get a size class; other rows say once, few or many, or leave the size out.

j_call v_call d_call clone_size cdr3_aa cdr3_nt
TRBJ1-1 TRBV5-1 TRBD1 NA CASSFSGTGGYRVNTEAFF TGCGCCAGCAGCTTCTCCGGGACAGGGGGATATAGGGTGAACACTGAAGCTTTCTTT
TRBJ2-7 TRBV6-1 TRBD1 NA CASFGQGVTYEQYF TGTGCCAGCTTTGGACAGGGGGTTACCTACGAGCAGTACTTC
TRBJ1-1 TRBV19 NA NA CASRAAGERPEAFF TGTGCCAGTAGGGCGGCAGGGGAGAGGCCTGAAGCTTTCTTT
TRBJ1-2 TRBV15 TRBD1 NA CATSRTRGLNYGYTF TGTGCCACCAGCAGGACCAGGGGGCTGAACTATGGCTACACCTTC
TRBJ2-1 TRBV5-1 NA NA CASSVLDNEQFF TGCGCCAGCAGCGTGCTAGACAATGAGCAGTTCTTC
TRBJ1-2 TRBV4-1 NA few CASSQDRDYGYTF TGCGCCAGCAGCCAAGACAGGGACTATGGCTACACCTTC
TRBJ1-3 TRBV19 NA few CASTSAGVFGNTIYF TGTGCCAGTACTTCTGCAGGTGTCTTCGGAAACACCATATATTTT
TRBJ2-7 TRBV5-1 TRBD1 NA CASSPGTAREQYF TGCGCCAGCAGCCCCGGGACAGCACGGGAGCAGTACTTC
TRBJ2-2 TRBV10-2 TRBD1 NA CASSEFGGQGIPGELFF TGCGCCAGCAGTGAGTTTGGGGGACAGGGGATTCCCGGGGAGCTGTTTTTT
TRBJ1-4 TRBV6-1 NA once CASREQGRKGEKLFF TGTGCCAGCAGGGAACAGGGTCGGAAAGGGGAAAAACTGTTTTTT
TRBJ1-6 TRBV2 TRBD1 few CASSGQGNSPLHF TGTGCCAGCAGTGGACAGGGGAATTCACCCCTCCACTTT
TRBJ1-1 TRBV30 NA NA CAWTYPGHLNTEAFF TGTGCCTGGACTTACCCGGGACACCTGAACACTGAAGCTTTCTTT
TRBJ1-1 TRBV5-1 TRBD1 NA CASSSDLGTGQTSNPEAFF TGCGCCAGCAGCTCCGATCTGGGGACAGGGCAGACGTCGAACCCTGAAGCTTTCTTT
TRBJ1-2 TRBV9 NA NA CASSGGQIYGYTF TGTGCCAGCAGCGGTGGCCAGATTTATGGCTACACCTTC
TRBJ2-1 TRBV7-2 NA NA CASSLLATEQFF TGTGCCAGCAGCCTACTAGCCACTGAGCAGTTCTTC
TRBJ1-6 TRBV15 TRBD1 NA CATQRQGDHNSPLHF TGTGCCACCCAACGACAGGGGGACCATAATTCACCCCTCCACTTT
TRBJ1-2 TRBV10-3 NA NA CAINGGTGYTF TGTGCCATCAATGGGGGGACTGGCTACACCTTC
TRBJ2-1 TRBV6-5 TRBD1 NA CASSYQGAYNEQFF TGTGCCAGCAGTTACCAGGGGGCCTACAATGAGCAGTTCTTC
TRBJ1-6 TRBV28 TRBD1 NA CASNTGPDRGLSSPLHF TGTGCCAGCAATACTGGGCCCGACAGGGGGCTTAGCTCACCCCTCCACTTT
TRBJ1-1 TRBV29-1 NA NA CSVLLRRTATEAFF TGCAGCGTTTTGTTGCGCAGGACAGCCACTGAAGCTTTCTTT
TRBJ2-6 TRBV18 NA NA CASSQNRRVSGANVLTF TGTGCCAGCTCCCAAAACCGGCGGGTCTCTGGGGCCAACGTCCTGACTTTC
TRBJ2-3 TRBV7-6 NA NA CASSLAVTSTDTQYF TGTGCCAGCAGCTTAGCAGTCACTAGCACAGATACGCAGTATTTT
TRBJ2-4 TRBV30 NA NA CAWSVRRTGGTGDIQYF TGTGCCTGGAGTGTACGGCGGACGGGGGGCACCGGGGACATTCAGTACTTC
TRBJ2-7 TRBV28 TRBD1 once CASSGDRGYEQYF TGTGCCAGCAGTGGGGACAGGGGGTACGAGCAGTACTTC
TRBJ2-1 TRBV2 NA NA CASSVGRGVEQFF TGTGCCAGCAGTGTCGGCAGGGGGGTAGAGCAGTTCTTC
TRBJ2-1 TRBV11-1 TRBD2 NA CASSLGLAAFRSYNEQFF TGTGCCAGCAGCCTTGGACTAGCTGCCTTTCGGTCCTACAATGAGCAGTTCTTC
TRBJ1-4 TRBV10-3 NA few CAISPGLNDNEKLFF TGTGCCATCAGTCCCGGACTCAATGATAATGAAAAACTGTTTTTT
TRBJ1-5 TRBV18 NA NA CASSRLGDGLNQPQHF TGTGCCAGCTCGCGACTAGGGGACGGGCTCAATCAGCCCCAGCATTTT
TRBJ1-6 TRBV6-1 NA NA CASSAGSPLHF TGTGCCAGCAGTGCAGGGTCACCCCTCCACTTT
TRBJ1-1 TRBV7-9 NA NA CASSLSGAYREAFF TGTGCCAGCAGCTTAAGCGGGGCATACAGGGAAGCTTTCTTT
TRBJ2-1 TRBV9 TRBD1 NA CASSPGQGSRYNEQFF TGTGCCAGCAGCCCCGGACAGGGGTCTAGGTACAATGAGCAGTTCTTC
TRBJ1-2 TRBV6-1 NA few CASQGGYGYTF TGTGCCAGCCAGGGTGGCTATGGCTACACCTTC
TRBJ2-2 TRBV9 NA NA CASSVALGGTGELFF TGTGCCAGCAGCGTAGCTCTAGGAGGGACCGGGGAGCTGTTTTTT
TRBJ2-7 TRBV7-3 TRBD1 NA CASSPRPGTGTSYEQYF TGTGCCAGCAGCCCCCGACCCGGGACAGGGACCTCCTACGAGCAGTACTTC
TRBJ1-6 TRBV6-5 TRBD1 NA CASAGQHNSPLHF TGTGCCAGTGCGGGACAGCACAATTCACCCCTCCACTTT
TRBJ1-2 TRBV6-5 NA NA CASSYSGGGYTF TGTGCCAGCAGTTACAGCGGGGGAGGCTACACCTTC
TRBJ1-1 TRBV6-5 TRBD1 NA CASSEPLTGAEAFF TGTGCCAGCAGTGAACCCTTGACAGGGGCTGAAGCTTTCTTT
TRBJ2-6 TRBV6-5 NA NA CASSFDSSGANVLTF TGTGCCAGCAGTTTCGACAGCTCTGGGGCCAACGTCCTGACTTTC
TRBJ1-3 TRBV18 NA NA CASSPAGHSGNTIYF TGTGCCAGCTCACCGGCAGGGCACTCTGGAAACACCATATATTTT
TRBJ1-1 TRBV19 NA NA CASSIGGLNTEAFF TGTGCCAGTAGTATCGGCGGGTTGAACACTGAAGCTTTCTTT
TRBJ2-7 TRBV27 TRBD1 NA CASSLVGDRGEQYF TGTGCCAGCAGTTTGGTAGGGGACAGGGGTGAGCAGTACTTC
TRBJ1-1 TRBV5-1 NA NA CASSKDSGANTEAFF TGCGCCAGCAGCAAAGACAGTGGGGCGAACACTGAAGCTTTCTTT
TRBJ2-7 TRBV19 TRBD2 NA CASSSQRGSYEQYF TGTGCCAGTAGTAGCCAGCGGGGTTCCTACGAGCAGTACTTC
TRBJ2-1 TRBV4-1 TRBD1 NA CASSGDDRDNEQFF TGCGCCAGCAGCGGAGATGACAGGGACAATGAGCAGTTCTTC
TRBJ2-3 TRBV6-6 TRBD1 once CASSPGTGKTPDTQYF TGTGCCAGCAGCCCCGGGACAGGAAAAACCCCAGATACGCAGTATTTT
TRBJ2-7 TRBV5-4 TRBD1 NA CASSSQGGSYEQYF TGTGCCAGCAGCTCACAGGGGGGATCCTACGAGCAGTACTTC
TRBJ1-6 TRBV19 NA NA CASSTPRRTGNSPLHF TGTGCCAGTAGTACCCCCCGTAGAACGGGGAATTCACCCCTCCACTTT
TRBJ2-7 TRBV29-1 TRBD1 NA CSVEDWDRDSYEQYF TGCAGCGTTGAAGATTGGGACAGGGACTCCTACGAGCAGTACTTC
TRBJ1-2 TRBV1 NA NA CTSSQERRVWNYGYTF TGCACCAGCAGCCAAGAGAGGCGGGTCTGGAACTATGGCTACACCTTC
TRBJ1-4 TRBV28 NA NA CASTTPGEVGKLFF TGTGCCAGCACCACACCGGGGGAGGTCGGAAAACTGTTTTTT
TRBJ1-5 TRBV6-1 NA NA CASSVTGKGDQPQHF TGTGCCAGCAGTGTTACAGGGAAGGGCGATCAGCCCCAGCATTTT
TRBJ1-1 TRBV9 NA NA CASSVRAGEGTEAFF TGTGCCAGCAGCGTGAGGGCAGGGGAGGGCACTGAAGCTTTCTTT
TRBJ2-3 TRBV4-3 TRBD2 NA CASSQGPRREGTDTQYF TGCGCCAGCAGCCAAGGTCCGAGACGGGAGGGCACAGATACGCAGTATTTT
TRBJ2-1 TRBV19 NA NA CASSIGEWNEQFF TGTGCCAGTAGTATAGGGGAGTGGAATGAGCAGTTCTTC
TRBJ2-7 TRBV5-8 NA NA CASSFRVFSYEQYF TGTGCCAGCAGCTTCCGGGTCTTCTCCTACGAGCAGTACTTC
TRBJ2-7 TRBV2 NA NA CASVLTGTYEQYF TGTGCCAGCGTCTTGACGGGTACCTACGAGCAGTACTTC
TRBJ1-1 TRBV15 NA NA CATSREPRMAAYTEAFF TGTGCCACCAGCAGAGAACCACGAATGGCTGCTTACACTGAAGCTTTCTTT
TRBJ2-1 TRBV4-3 TRBD2 NA CASSHRTSGGAYNEQFF TGCGCCAGCAGCCACCGGACTAGCGGGGGGGCCTACAATGAGCAGTTCTTC
TRBJ1-5 TRBV28 TRBD1 NA CASRRPGTGGNQPQHF TGTGCCAGCAGGCGTCCCGGGACAGGGGGGAATCAGCCCCAGCATTTT
TRBJ2-5 TRBV4-2 TRBD1 NA CASSQPGGQGGEETQYF TGTGCCAGCAGCCAACCCGGAGGACAGGGAGGTGAGGAGACCCAGTACTTC